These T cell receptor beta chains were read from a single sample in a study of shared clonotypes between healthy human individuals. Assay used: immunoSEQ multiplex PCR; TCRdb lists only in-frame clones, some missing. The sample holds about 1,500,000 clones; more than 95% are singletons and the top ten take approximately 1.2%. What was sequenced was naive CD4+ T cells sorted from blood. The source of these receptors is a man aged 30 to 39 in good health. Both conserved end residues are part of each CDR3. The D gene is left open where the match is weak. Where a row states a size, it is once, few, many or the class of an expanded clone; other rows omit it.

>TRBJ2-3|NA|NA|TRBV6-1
TGTGCCAGCAGTCGAGAGGGGACAGATACGCAGTATTTT
CASSREGTDTQYF
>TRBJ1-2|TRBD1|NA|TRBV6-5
TGTGCCAGCAGAACGGACAGGGGCTATGGCTACACCTTC
CASRTDRGYGYTF
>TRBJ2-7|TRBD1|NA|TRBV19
TGTGCCAGTACCCGGTCGGGACAGCCTTCCTACGAGCAGTACTTC
CASTRSGQPSYEQYF
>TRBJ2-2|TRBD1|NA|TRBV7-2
TGTGCCAGCAGTTTAGCCGGGACAGGGTCCGGGGAGCTGTTTTTT
CASSLAGTGSGELFF
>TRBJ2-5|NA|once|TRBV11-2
TGTGCCAGCAGCTTAAACCCCCACGGTTACCAAGAGACCCAGTACTTC
CASSLNPHGYQETQYF
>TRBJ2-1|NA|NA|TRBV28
TGTGCCAGCAGTCGCCCCTCCCCGTGGGAGCAGTTCTTC
CASSRPSPWEQFF
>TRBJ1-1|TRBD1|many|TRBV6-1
TGTGCCAGCAGTGAAGTAGGGGGCGGCACTGAAGCTTTCTTT
CASSEVGGGTEAFF
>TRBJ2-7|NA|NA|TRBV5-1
TGCGCCAGCAGCTTGGCCGATGAGAGCTACGAGCAGTACTTC
CASSLADESYEQYF
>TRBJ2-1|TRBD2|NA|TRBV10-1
TGCGCCAGCAGTGAGCACAGAGGCGGGAGAATCAATGAGCAGTTCTTC
CASSEHRGGRINEQFF
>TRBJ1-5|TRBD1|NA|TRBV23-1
TGCGCCAGCAGTCACAGGGGGCTGAGGCGCAATCAGCCCCAGCATTTT
CASSHRGLRRNQPQHF
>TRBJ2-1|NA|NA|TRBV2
TGTGCCAGCAGGCCGGGATACCAAAATGAGCAGTTCTTC
CASRPGYQNEQFF
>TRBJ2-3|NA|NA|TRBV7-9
TGTGCCAGCCTGCGGCAGGGCCACACAGATACGCAGTATTTT
CASLRQGHTDTQYF
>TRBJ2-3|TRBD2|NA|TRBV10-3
TGTGCCATCGCCGGTGGTAGCGGGAGCACAGATACGCAGTATTTT
CAIAGGSGSTDTQYF
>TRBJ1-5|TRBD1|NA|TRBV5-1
TGCGCCAGCAGCCGGACAGGGGGGGATCAGCCCCAGCATTTT
CASSRTGGDQPQHF
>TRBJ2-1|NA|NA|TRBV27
TGTGCCAGCACGCTCTTCTCTGGGGGAGCCGGCAATGAGCAGTTCTTC
CASTLFSGGAGNEQFF
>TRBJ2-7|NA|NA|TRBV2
TGTGCCAGCAGTGAGCTTTACGAGCAGTACTTC
CASSELYEQYF
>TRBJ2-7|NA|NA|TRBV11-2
TGTGCCAGCAGCTTAGAGCGGAATAGGCCGTACTTC
CASSLERNRPYF
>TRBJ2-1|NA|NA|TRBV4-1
TGCGCCAGCAGGGGCGGGCCTTACAATGAGCAGTTCTTC
CASRGGPYNEQFF
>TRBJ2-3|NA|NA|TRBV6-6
TGTGCCAGCGGGGTGGCGGAGACCACAGATACGCAGTATTTT
CASGVAETTDTQYF
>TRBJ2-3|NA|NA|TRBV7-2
TGTGCCAGCAGCTTAGGCGCAGGGTCAGATACGCAGTATTTT
CASSLGAGSDTQYF
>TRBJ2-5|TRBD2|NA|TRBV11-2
TGTGCCAGCAGCTTTCGAGCGGGAGTCCAAGAGACCCAGTACTTC
CASSFRAGVQETQYF
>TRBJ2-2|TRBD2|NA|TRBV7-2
TGTGCCAGCAGCCAGCCTAGGCGGCTAGCGGGACTCGGGGAGCTGTTTTTT
CASSQPRRLAGLGELFF
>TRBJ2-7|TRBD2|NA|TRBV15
TGTGCCACCAGCAGAGAACTAGCGGGAGATTCATACGAGCAGTACTTC
CATSRELAGDSYEQYF
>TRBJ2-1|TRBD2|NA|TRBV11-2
TGTGCCAGCAGCTTAGGTTCTCGCGCTAGCGGGAGCAATGAGCAGTTCTTC
CASSLGSRASGSNEQFF
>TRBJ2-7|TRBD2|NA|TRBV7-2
TGTGCCAGCAGCCAGACTGGGACTAGCGCCTACGAGCAGTACTTC
CASSQTGTSAYEQYF
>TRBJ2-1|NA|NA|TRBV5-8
TGTGCCAGCAGATGGGCACCTCTGGGTGAGCAGTTCTTC
CASRWAPLGEQFF
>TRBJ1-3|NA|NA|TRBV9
TGTGCCAGCAGCGTAGAAGGGGTCACCATATATTTT
CASSVEGVTIYF
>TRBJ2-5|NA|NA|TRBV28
TGTGCCAGCAGTGGGCCCCAAGAGACCCAGTACTTC
CASSGPQETQYF
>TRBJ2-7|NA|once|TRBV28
TGTGCCAGCAGTTTCCCCGTGTCCTACGAGCAGTACTTC
CASSFPVSYEQYF
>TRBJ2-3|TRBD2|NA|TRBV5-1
TGCGCCAGCAGCTTGGAAGGGACTAGCACCACAGATACGCAGTATTTT
CASSLEGTSTTDTQYF
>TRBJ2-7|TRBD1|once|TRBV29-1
TGCAGCGTTGCCGGGACAGGGGGCACGTACTTCTCCTACGAGCAGTACTTC
CSVAGTGGTYFSYEQYF
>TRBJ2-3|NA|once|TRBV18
TGTGCCAGCTCACCTGGCAGCACAGATACGCAGTATTTT
CASSPGSTDTQYF
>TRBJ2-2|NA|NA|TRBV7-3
TGTGCCAGCAGCTTAGGGGGCGGCGGGGAGCTGTTTTTT
CASSLGGGGELFF
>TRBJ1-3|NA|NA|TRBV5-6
TGTGCCAGCAGCTTGGCCAGGGAATCGTCCGGAAACACCATATATTTT
CASSLARESSGNTIYF
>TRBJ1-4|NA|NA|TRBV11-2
TGTGCCAGCAGGTTCCTAGGGGGAGAAAAACTGTTTTTT
CASRFLGGEKLFF
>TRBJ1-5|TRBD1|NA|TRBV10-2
TGCGCCAGCAGTCTGACAGGGAACAATCAGCCCCAGCATTTT
CASSLTGNNQPQHF
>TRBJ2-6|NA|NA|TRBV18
TGTGCCAGCTCACCCGGGAGCGCATCTGGGGCCAACGTCCTGACTTTC
CASSPGSASGANVLTF
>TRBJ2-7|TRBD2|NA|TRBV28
TGTGCCAGCAGTTTTACGGGACTAGTTCGGTACGAGCAGTACTTC
CASSFTGLVRYEQYF
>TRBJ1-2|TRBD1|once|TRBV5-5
TGTGCCAGCAAACAGACAGGGGAGGGCTATGGCTACACCTTC
CASKQTGEGYGYTF
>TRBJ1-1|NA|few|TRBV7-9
TGTGCCAGCAGCTTAGCCCGGATGAACACTGAAGCTTTCTTT
CASSLARMNTEAFF
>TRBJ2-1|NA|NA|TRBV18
TGTGCCAGCTCACCACAGACCAATGAGCAGTTCTTC
CASSPQTNEQFF
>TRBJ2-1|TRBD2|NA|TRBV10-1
TGCGCCAGCAGTGGGCCGGGACTAGCCTCCGTCAATGAGCAGTTCTTC
CASSGPGLASVNEQFF
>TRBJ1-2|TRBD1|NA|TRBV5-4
TGTGCCAGCAGCTTGCCACAGGGGGCGTTTGATCGAAAGCGTGGCTACACCTTC
CASSLPQGAFDRKRGYTF
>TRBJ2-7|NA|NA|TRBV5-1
TGCGCCAGCAGCTACCTTCAGGGTTGGGAGCAGTACTTC
CASSYLQGWEQYF
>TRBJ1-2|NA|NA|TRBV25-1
TGTGCCAGCAGTGAATACCCCCCTGTCTATGGCTACACCTTC
CASSEYPPVYGYTF
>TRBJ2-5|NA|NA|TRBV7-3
TGTGCCAGCAGCTTAGGCCGTACAGGTAAGCAAGAGACCCAGTACTTC
CASSLGRTGKQETQYF
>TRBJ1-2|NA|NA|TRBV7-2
TGTGCCAGCAGCTTGGTTCAGAAACAAGGATATGGCTACACCTTC
CASSLVQKQGYGYTF
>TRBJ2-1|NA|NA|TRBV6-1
TGTGCCAGCAGTGAAAAACGGACATACGGCAATGAGCAGTTCTTC
CASSEKRTYGNEQFF
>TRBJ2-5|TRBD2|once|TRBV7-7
TGTGCTAGCAGCTCCCATCGGGGAGGGGAAGAGACCCAGTACTTC
CASSSHRGGEETQYF
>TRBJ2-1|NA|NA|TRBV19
TGTGCCAGTAGTAGGTACAATGAGCAGTTCTTC
CASSRYNEQFF
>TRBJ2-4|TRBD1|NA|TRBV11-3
TGTGCCAGCAGCCTACAGGGGGCCAAAAACATTCAGTACTTC
CASSLQGAKNIQYF
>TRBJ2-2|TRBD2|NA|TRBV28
TGTGCCAGCAGTTTATCGGGTAGCGGGAGGGCGGGCACCGGGGAGCTGTTTTTT
CASSLSGSGRAGTGELFF
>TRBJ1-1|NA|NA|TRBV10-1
TGCGCCAGCAGTGAGACGGGGGGGTCCACAGAAGCTTTCTTT
CASSETGGSTEAFF
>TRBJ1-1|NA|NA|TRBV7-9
TGTGCCAGCAGCTTAAACAGGGAATGGGACACTGAAGCTTTCTTT
CASSLNREWDTEAFF
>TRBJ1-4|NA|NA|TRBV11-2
TGTGCCAGCAGTCGAATAGGGGTGGAAAAACTGTTTTTT
CASSRIGVEKLFF